This T cell receptor (beta chain) emerged from a study of T-cell memory formation after mild COVID-19. Across the study: Each donor largely had its own TCR clusters.

A 5'RACE reaction primed in the constant segment made cDNA libraries of TCR alpha and TCR beta, and these carried sample barcodes and UMIs. Each CDR3 protein gets one entry after TCRdb re-called the 5' RACE reads with MiXCR. Of more than 300,000 distinct CDR3 sequences listed, roughly 15% were seen once; the top ten hold 22%. Trimming took off 4 bases at V and 8 bases at J, with 15 bases between the two ends. The CDR3 sequence is 14 residues long. Germline assignment: CDR1 MNHEY and CDR2 SVGAGI. The sequence derives from a man aged 18-30 years who had mild COVID-19 (a few samples of this study predate the infection). Cell type and time point are not known. The V and J genes are TRBV6-5 and TRBJ2-1, with D perhaps matching TRBD2 (5 bases). The source material was PBMCs or a T cell subset sorted from them (not recorded which). The CDR3 DNA is TGTGCCAGCAGTTCGGGGTTTCTGATATATGAGCAGTTCTTC. Residues: CASSSGFLIYEQFF.